This TCR beta chain was obtained from a study of siplizumab effects on memory and regulatory T cells. Sequencing used immunoSEQ multiplex PCR; TCRdb keeps in-frame clones, though not all of them. The repertoire consists of around 100,000 clones, with 75% to 95% occurring once and the leading ten covering roughly 2.7%. Study-wide findings and caveats: Roughly 80-96% of proliferating clones (CD4+ or CD8+) could not be assigned a naive or memory phenotype. Alloreactive sequences traceable to unstimulated CD4+ memory cells declined significantly under siplizumab.

Regarding this clone: No antigen is known for it.

Germline-derived CDR1 and CDR2 are MGHDK and SYGVNS. The CDR3 extends over 15 amino acids. The ends lost 2 bases at V and 4 bases at J; junction bases unmatched: 3. The chain uses TRBV25-1 and TRBJ2-5, with 11 bases aligning to TRBD2. The sequenced sample consisted of CD4+ T cells sorted from blood. The sequence was obtained from a human donor in good health. Some clones in this sample may be carry-over from other donors' samples. In nucleotides, the CDR3 is TGTGCCAGCAGTGAACTAGCGGGAGGTAGAGAGACCCAGTACTTC. Its protein product is CASSELAGGRETQYF.